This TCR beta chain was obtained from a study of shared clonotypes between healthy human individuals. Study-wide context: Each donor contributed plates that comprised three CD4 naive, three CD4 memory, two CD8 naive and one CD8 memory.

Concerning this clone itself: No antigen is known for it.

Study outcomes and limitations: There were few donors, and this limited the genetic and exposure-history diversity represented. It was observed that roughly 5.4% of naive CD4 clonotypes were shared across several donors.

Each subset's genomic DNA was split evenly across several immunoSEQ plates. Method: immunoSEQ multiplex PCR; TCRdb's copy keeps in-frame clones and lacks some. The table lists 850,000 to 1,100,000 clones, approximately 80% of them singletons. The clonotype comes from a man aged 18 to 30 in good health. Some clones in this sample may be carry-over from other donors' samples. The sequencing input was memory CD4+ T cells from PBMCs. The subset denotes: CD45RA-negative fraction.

Here the CDR3 DNA reads TGTGCCTGGAGTGTACCGCCCTGGGGAGGGGGCACCGGGGAGCTGTTTTTT. This codes for CAWSVPPWGGGTGELFF. The rearrangement uses TRBV30 and TRBJ2-2; possible D gene TRBD2, 7 bases. Germline V gene lookup returns CDR1 GTSNPN and CDR2 SVGIG (reference sequence). V was clipped by 0 bases and J by 4 bases, with 18 bases between them. The CDR3 is 17 residues long.